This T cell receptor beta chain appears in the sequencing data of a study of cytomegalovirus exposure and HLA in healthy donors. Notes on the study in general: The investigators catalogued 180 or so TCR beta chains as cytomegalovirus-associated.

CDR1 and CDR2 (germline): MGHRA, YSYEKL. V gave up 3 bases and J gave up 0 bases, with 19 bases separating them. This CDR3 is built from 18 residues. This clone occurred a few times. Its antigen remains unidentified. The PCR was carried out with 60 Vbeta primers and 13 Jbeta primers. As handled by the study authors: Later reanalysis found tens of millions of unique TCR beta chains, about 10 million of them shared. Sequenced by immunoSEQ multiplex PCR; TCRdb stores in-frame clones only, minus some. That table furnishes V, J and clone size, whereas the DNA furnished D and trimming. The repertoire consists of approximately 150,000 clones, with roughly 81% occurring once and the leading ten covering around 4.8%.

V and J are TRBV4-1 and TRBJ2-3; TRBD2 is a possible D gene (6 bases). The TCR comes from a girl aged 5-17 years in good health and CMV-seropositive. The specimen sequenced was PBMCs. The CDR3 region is CASSQAFTGVISTDTQYF. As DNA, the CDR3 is TGCGCCAGCAGCCAGGCATTCACGGGGGTGATTAGCACAGATACGCAGTATTTT.